This T cell receptor (beta chain) was documented in a study of shared clonotypes between healthy human individuals. General study results and limits: Researchers sampled only blood; tissue repertoires likely differ. Clonotype sharing among donors was expected to depend on sequencing depth. The naive CD4 repertoires of four donors were compared, and roughly 5.1% of clonotypes were shared.

Points on this clone: Its antigen is still unknown.

Germline values: CDR1 MNHEY, CDR2 SMNVEV (reference sequence). The CDR3 has 14 amino acids. The junction had 6 bases not matched to a gene; V was cut back by 4 bases and J by 3 bases. Sequencing was performed with immunoSEQ multiplex PCR; in TCRdb, only in-frame clones are kept and a portion is missing. The sample yields approximately 1.9 million clones, about 94% seen once. Naive-designated CD8 cells lacked CD45RO, were positively enriched for CCR7, and omitted terminally differentiated effector memory CD45RA+ cells. Everyone who donated was a Caucasian adult who lived in Nashville, Tennessee. The source of this sequence is a man aged 18 to 29 in good health. Some clones in this sample may be carry-over from other donors' samples. V and J are TRBV27 and TRBJ2-7; 7 bases are a match to TRBD1. What was sequenced was naive CD8+ T cells from PBMCs. The CDR3 DNA sequence: TGTGCCAGCAGTTCCCGGGACAGCCGCTACGAGCAGTACTTC. Its protein product is CASSSRDSRYEQYF.